This is a list of T cell receptor beta chains from one sample in a study of regulatory T cells in long-lasting Graves disease. TCRdb redid the calling of the multiplex PCR reads with MiXCR, one entry per CDR3 protein. The sample yields about 470,000 distinct CDR3 sequences, approximately 15% seen once. This sample also appeared in a second study, on T cells in Graves' hyperthyroidism and ophthalmopathy.

The sample was peripheral blood mononuclear cells (PBMCs), taken at new diagnosis, from a patient treated with antithyroid drugs. Receptors originate from a woman between 25 and 40 years old with Graves disease. Both conserved end residues are part of each CDR3. D genes are given only for firm matches. Only some rows state a clone size, as once, few, many or a class for expanded clones.

CDR3aa,CDR3nt,d_gene,j_gene,abundance,v_gene
CASSPGGGEDEQYF,TGTGCCAGCAGTCCGGGCGGGGGGGAAGACGAGCAGTACTTC,TRBD2,TRBJ2-7,few,TRBV6-2/TRBV6-3
CASNLSNQPQHF,TGTGCCAGCAATTTAAGTAATCAGCCCCAGCATTTT,.,TRBJ1-5,many,TRBV28
CASSSTFLRGVGEDTQYF,TGTGCCAGCAGTTCTACCTTCCTTCGTGGGGTAGGGGAAGATACGCAGTATTTT,.,TRBJ2-3,.,TRBV27
CASSSGLAGVNEQYF,TGTGCCAGCAGCTCGGGACTAGCGGGAGTCAACGAGCAGTACTTC,TRBD2,TRBJ2-7,many,TRBV13
CASSQEDGTGGNEQFF,TGTGCCAGCAGCCAAGAGGACGGGACAGGGGGCAATGAGCAGTTCTTC,TRBD1,TRBJ2-1,few,TRBV4-2
CSARDRSGAIYEQYF,TGCAGTGCTAGAGATCGTTCGGGGGCGATCTACGAGCAGTACTTC,.,TRBJ2-7,many,TRBV20-1
CAISAETGESPLHF,TGTGCCATCAGTGCAGAAACAGGGGAATCACCCCTCCACTTT,TRBD1,TRBJ1-6,few,TRBV10-3
CASSEFDPWTSGMTDTQYF,TGTGCCAGCAGTGAATTCGATCCTTGGACTAGCGGGATGACAGATACGCAGTATTTT,TRBD2,TRBJ2-3,many,TRBV6-2/TRBV6-3
CASSPTGLEETQYF,TGTGCCAGCAGCCCGACAGGGTTGGAAGAGACCCAGTACTTC,TRBD1,TRBJ2-5,many,TRBV28
CASSYGTRMTSSYNSPLHF,TGTGCCAGCAGTTACGGGACAAGGATGACTAGCTCCTATAATTCACCCCTCCACTTT,.,TRBJ1-6,many,TRBV6-5
CASNQAGGRHEQFF,TGTGCCAGCAATCAAGCGGGAGGTCGCCATGAGCAGTTCTTC,TRBD2,TRBJ2-1,many,TRBV2
CASSLERVETQYF,TGTGCCAGCAGCTTAGAACGAGTAGAGACCCAGTACTTC,.,TRBJ2-5,many,TRBV7-3
CASTSGNSPLHF,TGTGCCAGCACCTCAGGGAATTCACCCCTCCACTTT,.,TRBJ1-6,many,TRBV28
CASSPAGWGLDINEQFF,TGTGCCAGCAGCCCGGCGGGATGGGGACTAGATATCAATGAGCAGTTCTTC,TRBD2,TRBJ2-1,many,TRBV7-3
CASSPTSGRPSYEQYF,TGTGCCAGCAGCCCAACTAGCGGGAGGCCCTCCTACGAGCAGTACTTC,TRBD2,TRBJ2-7,many,TRBV11-2
CAWSAGVTNTEAFF,TGTGCCTGGAGCGCCGGGGTCACGAACACTGAAGCTTTCTTT,.,TRBJ1-1,many,TRBV30
CASSLGGAGNTEAFF,TGTGCCAGCAGTTTGGGGGGGGCAGGGAACACTGAAGCTTTCTTT,.,TRBJ1-1,many,TRBV12-3/TRBV12-4
CASSKGLAVYNEQFF,TGTGCCAGCAGCAAGGGACTAGCGGTCTACAATGAGCAGTTCTTC,TRBD2,TRBJ2-1,few,TRBV7-2
CASSFPSNEQFF,TGTGCCAGCAGTTTCCCCTCCAATGAGCAGTTCTTC,.,TRBJ2-1,few,TRBV12-3/TRBV12-4
CASSLEGTGANVLTF,TGTGCCAGCAGCTTAGAAGGGACTGGGGCCAACGTCCTGACTTTC,.,TRBJ2-6,many,TRBV11-2
CASSLDSPPLHF,TGTGCCAGCAGCCTAGACAGCCCACCCCTCCACTTT,.,TRBJ1-6,.,TRBV7-9
CASSLRGDSYNEQFF,TGTGCCAGCAGTTTACGGGGGGACTCCTACAATGAGCAGTTCTTC,TRBD2,TRBJ2-1,many,TRBV27
CASSPRQGASNSPLHF,TGTGCCAGCTCACCGAGACAGGGGGCGAGTAATTCACCCCTCCACTTT,TRBD1,TRBJ1-6,.,TRBV18
CASTAWTVSNQPQHF,TGTGCCAGCACCGCATGGACAGTTAGCAATCAGCCCCAGCATTTT,.,TRBJ1-5,many,TRBV2
CASSVVSTDTQYF,TGTGCCAGCAGCGTAGTGAGCACAGATACGCAGTATTTT,.,TRBJ2-3,many,TRBV9
CSARVGQDYEQYF,TGCAGTGCTAGAGTGGGGCAGGACTACGAGCAGTACTTC,.,TRBJ2-7,many,TRBV20-1
CASSLWTGGFLMNEQYF,TGTGCCAGCAGTTTATGGACAGGGGGCTTTCTAATGAACGAGCAGTACTTC,TRBD1,TRBJ2-7,few,TRBV12-3/TRBV12-4
CASSTGKNTGELFF,TGTGCCAGCAGTACCGGGAAAAACACCGGGGAGCTGTTTTTT,.,TRBJ2-2,few,TRBV18
CASSFPGIFTQYF,TGTGCCAGCAGCTTCCCGGGAATCTTTACGCAGTATTTT,.,TRBJ2-3,.,TRBV7-9
CATSDVSESWETQYF,TGTGCCACCAGTGACGTTAGCGAGAGTTGGGAGACCCAGTACTTC,.,TRBJ2-5,few,TRBV24-1
CAWGQAGYEQYF,TGTGCCTGGGGTCAAGCTGGCTACGAGCAGTACTTC,.,TRBJ2-7,many,TRBV30
CSVGGVGVAYNEQFF,TGCAGCGTTGGCGGGGTGGGAGTAGCGTACAATGAGCAGTTCTTC,.,TRBJ2-1,many,TRBV29-1
CASSPRLGSGEQFF,TGTGCCAGCAGTCCTCGACTAGGCTCCGGTGAGCAGTTCTTC,.,TRBJ2-1,many,TRBV28
CASTHHRDGTEAFF,TGCGCCAGCACTCACCACAGGGATGGCACTGAAGCTTTCTTT,.,TRBJ1-1,many,TRBV4-1
CASSQTSQGVSYEQYF,TGCGCCAGCAGCCAAACTTCACAGGGGGTGTCCTACGAGCAGTACTTC,TRBD1,TRBJ2-7,many,TRBV4-1
CASSSLRGHTEAFF,TGCGCCAGCAGCTCTCTCAGGGGGCATACTGAAGCTTTCTTT,TRBD1,TRBJ1-1,few,TRBV5-1